The clone carrying this T cell receptor beta chain was found a few times. Its antigen is unidentified. The data originate from a study of identical twins. General observations from the study: Fewer insertions were carried by abundant cord blood beta clonotypes, but none was seen in memory repertoires.

Using its own MiXCR run on the 5' RACE reads, TCRdb lists one record per CDR3 protein. The sample contains 450,000 or so distinct CDR3 sequences, over 12% of which appear only once. Germline values: CDR1 LGHDT, CDR2 YNNKEL (reference sequence). Deletions cut 1 base from V and 0 bases from J, with 10 bases between. The CDR3 has 15 residues. These data also featured in a second study, about yellow fever vaccine responses in identical twins.

The chain combines TRBV3-1 with TRBJ2-7; D is ambiguous. The source is a woman under 30 in good health. Source material: CD4+ T cells sorted from blood. Written as DNA, the CDR3 is TGTGCCAGCAGCCAAGGGGCAGCCGCCTCCTACGAGCAGTACTTC. Translation gives CASSQGAAASYEQYF.